This entry lists 21 T cell receptor beta chains sequenced from one sample in a study of OX40 agonist ivuxolimab in advanced cancers. Using immunoSEQ multiplex PCR, the repertoire was profiled, and TCRdb retains in-frame clones only, with some absent. Altogether some 99,000 clones are present, around 83% being singletons, with the ten largest covering more than 1.4%. The sample here was CD4+ or CD8+ T cells sorted from blood, taken in a trial of the OX40 agonist ivuxolimab. These receptors originate from an adult with an advanced solid tumor such as melanoma, head and neck, liver or kidney cancer.

The chain has TRBV30 and TRBJ1-5; tentatively, D is TRBD1 (5 bases). The V gene lost 2 bases and the J gene lost 5 bases, with 16 bases spanning the gap. The germline CDR1 and CDR2 sequences are GTSNPN and SVGIG (reference sequence). The CDR3 has 15 amino acids. The CDR3 spells CAWSWDGDPDQPQHF. The CDR3 DNA reads as TGTGCCTGGAGTTGGGACGGAGATCCCGATCAGCCCCAGCATTTT.

The chain has TRBV2 and TRBJ2-2; D call uncertain. The CDR3 spans 14 residues. Germline V lookup: CDR1 SNHLY, CDR2 FYNNEI. The ends were cut back, 6 bases at V and 2 bases at J, with 10 bases in the middle. The CDR3 sequence is CASRETSNTGELFF. CDR3 DNA: TGTGCCAGCAGGGAGACAAGTAACACCGGGGAGCTGTTTTTT.

This clone occurred a few times. This chain joins TRBV6-5 and TRBJ1-6, with a tentative D call TRBD1 (5 bases). The V and J ends lost 2 bases and 5 bases respectively, with 7 bases between them. The CDR3 covers 14 residues. Germline CDR1 MNHEY, CDR2 SVGAGI. The CDR3 DNA sequence: TGTGCCAGCAGTTACAGAGGGGATAATTCACCCCTCCACTTT. Protein product: CASSYRGDNSPLHF.

The rearrangement links TRBV5-6 to TRBJ2-1; 7 positions agree with TRBD2. Germline V gene lookup returns CDR1 SGHDT and CDR2 YYEEEE. The CDR3 extends over 16 amino acids. V was clipped by 5 bases and J by 4 bases; unmatched bases: 12. The DNA for the CDR3 is TGTGCCAGCAGGCCGGGACTACCCTTCCCATACAATGAGCAGTTCTTC. Amino acids: CASRPGLPFPYNEQFF.

This chain links TRBV27 with TRBJ2-1; D may match TRBD1 or TRBD2 (6 bases each). CDR1 is MNHEY, CDR2 SMNVEV, per germline (reference sequence). CDR3 size: 15 residues. Trimming left V 6 bases short and J 3 bases short, with 15 bases between. CDR3 sequence reads: CASRRMGGGYNEQFF. CDR3 DNA sequence: TGTGCCAGCAGACGGATGGGGGGCGGCTACAATGAGCAGTTCTTC.

This sequence joins TRBV18 and TRBJ2-7, with D unclear. The CDR3 sequence is 13 residues long. Germline V gene data show CDR1 as KGHSH and CDR2 as LQKENI. V lost 4 bases to trimming and J lost 2 bases, with 9 bases between them. In nucleotides, the CDR3 is TGTGCCAGCTCACAAGACCCTACCTACGAGCAGTACTTC. It translates to CASSQDPTYEQYF.

The gene calls are TRBV7-2 and TRBJ1-3; D call uncertain. CDR1 is SGHTA and CDR2 is FQGNSA in the germline V gene. With 2 bases removed from V and 0 bases from J, the gap between germline ends came to 11 bases. The CDR3 loop spans 16 amino acids. The CDR3 is CASSLSDRRSGNTIYF. The CDR3 DNA is TGTGCCAGCAGCTTATCCGACCGACGCTCTGGAAACACCATATATTTT. Complete variable domain (other parts from reference TRBV7-2 and TRBJ1-3): GAGVSQSPSNKVTEKGKDVELRCDPISGHTALYWYRQSLGQGLEFLIYFQGNSAPDKSGLPSDRFSAERTGGSVSTLTIQRTQQEDSAVYLCASSLSDRRSGNTIYFGEGSWLTVV.

The chain recombines TRBV29-1 with TRBJ2-3; D possibly corresponds to TRBD2 (6 bases). The CDR3 extends over 13 amino acids. The germline V and J ends were trimmed by 6 bases and 4 bases, with 14 bases remaining between them. CDR1 is SQVTM, CDR2 ANQGSEA, per germline. In DNA, the CDR3 is TGCAGCGTGGGGGGTGGCTTCTCAGATACGCAGTATTTT. Residues: CSVGGGFSDTQYF.

The V gene is TRBV19, the J gene TRBJ2-2; either TRBD1 or TRBD2 may fit D (5 bases each). The germline V gene encodes CDR1 LNHDA and CDR2 SQIVND (reference sequence). V lost 7 bases, J lost 5 bases, and 17 bases lay in between. This CDR3 has 15 amino acids. In DNA form, the CDR3 reads TGTGCCAGTAAGGGGTACGGACCGGGGACCGGGGAGCTGTTTTTT. Amino acids: CASKGYGPGTGELFF.

The rearrangement joins TRBV5-6 to TRBJ1-1; 7 bases line up with TRBD1. The V segment lost 3 bases and the J segment 5 bases; nucleotides outside the gene matches: 7. This CDR3 has 14 amino acids. Per the germline V gene, CDR1 is SGHDT and CDR2 is YYEEEE. As DNA, the CDR3 is TGTGCCAGCAGCTGGAGGGGGCGAGAGACTGAAGCTTTCTTT. It codes for CASSWRGRETEAFF.

The V and J genes are TRBV5-4 and TRBJ1-3; D gene unclear. Per the germline V gene, CDR1 is SGHNT and CDR2 is YYREEE (reference sequence). This CDR3 has 16 amino acids. Trimming stripped 4 bases from V and 0 bases from J, with 14 bases between. The CDR3 DNA is TGTGCCAGCAGCCAAGAAAATACCATCTCTGGAAACACCATATATTTT. It yields the protein CASSQENTISGNTIYF.

This clone was found once. The V and J genes are TRBV30 and TRBJ2-2; 9 nucleotides align to TRBD2. This CDR3 contains 15 residues. With V trimmed by 4 bases and J by 1 base, 4 bases remained unmatched. Germline CDR1 is GTSNPN and CDR2 is SVGIG (reference sequence). The CDR3 nucleotides are TGTGCCTGGATTCATAGCGGGAGGAACACCGGGGAGCTGTTTTTT. Its protein is CAWIHSGRNTGELFF.

The V and J genes are TRBV27 and TRBJ2-7; 8 nucleotides line up with TRBD1. The CDR3 length is 14 residues. Unmatched junction bases numbered 6, after V lost 5 bases and J lost 3 bases. The germline V gene encodes CDR1 MNHEY and CDR2 SMNVEV (reference sequence). The CDR3 here is CASSPTGTGYEQYF. CDR3 bases: TGTGCCAGCAGTCCGACCGGGACAGGCTACGAGCAGTACTTC.

The CDR3 nucleotides are TGTGCCAGCAGACGCCTGCACGAGCAGTACTTC. This codes for CASRRLHEQYF. This rearrangement joins TRBV6-5 to TRBJ2-7; D call uncertain. Per germline, CDR1 MNHEY and CDR2 SVGAGI. The CDR3 is 11 amino acids. V lost 6 bases and J 5 bases, leaving 8 bases between the germline ends.

The V gene is TRBV18, the J gene TRBJ1-4; D is ambiguous. The CDR3 contains 13 residues. Trimming cost V 2 bases and J 5 bases, with 6 bases left between them. Germline V gene sequence: CDR1 KGHSH, CDR2 LQKENI. CDR3: CASSPGVNEKLFF. DNA for the CDR3: TGTGCCAGCTCACCAGGGGTAAATGAAAAACTGTTTTTT.

The chain uses TRBV18 and TRBJ1-1, with D uncertain. V lost 0 bases to trimming and J lost 1 base, with 9 bases between them. The CDR3 totals 15 residues. Germline CDR1 reads KGHSH; CDR2 reads LQKENI. The CDR3 sequence: CASSPPSRRNTEAFF. DNA for the CDR3: TGTGCCAGCTCACCACCAAGTAGGAGGAACACTGAAGCTTTCTTT.

The chain couples TRBV2 to TRBJ2-7; no clear D gene. The CDR3 consists of 15 residues. The V gene's germline CDR1 is SNHLY and CDR2 FYNNEI. V gave up 6 bases and J gave up 5 bases, with 20 bases separating them. CDR3 in amino acids: CASSVHGLRSDEQYF. For the CDR3, the DNA is TGTGCCAGCAGCGTCCACGGGCTACGTTCTGACGAGCAGTACTTC.

This clone occurred a few times. The genes are TRBV7-6 and TRBJ2-1; D unresolved. Trimming pared 2 bases from V and 0 bases from J, leaving 5 bases between. There are 14 residues in the CDR3. Germline CDR1 reads SGHVS; CDR2 reads FNYEAQ. The chain's CDR3 is CASSLLSSYNEQFF. CDR3 coding DNA: TGTGCCAGCAGCTTACTAAGCTCCTACAATGAGCAGTTCTTC.

The chain has TRBV5-6 and TRBJ2-7; 9 nucleotides align to TRBD1. V was pared by 1 base and J by 5 bases, with 4 bases of the junction left unmatched. The CDR3 contains 14 residues. Germline assignment: CDR1 SGHDT and CDR2 YYEEEE. The CDR3 region has the DNA TGTGCCAGCAGCTTGACAGGGGGCCACCACGAGCAGTACTTC. Translated: CASSLTGGHHEQYF.

The chain links TRBV30 to TRBJ1-2; 8 bases match TRBD1. In germline, CDR1 is GTSNPN, CDR2 SVGIG (reference sequence). The junction had 7 bases not matched to a gene; V was cut back by 0 bases and J by 7 bases. This CDR3 is built from 14 residues. This chain's CDR3 is CAWSVRGQAAGYTF. The CDR3 DNA is TGTGCCTGGAGTGTACGGGGACAGGCGGCTGGCTACACCTTC.

The chain uses TRBV4-2 and TRBJ2-2; 8 bases are shared with TRBD1. The germline gives CDR1 LGHNA, CDR2 YNFKEQ. This CDR3 contains 15 residues. The J segment lost 2 bases and the V segment lost 5 bases, leaving 4 bases of the junction unmatched. The DNA of the CDR3 is TGTGCCAGCAGCTGGACAGGGCTCAACACCGGGGAGCTGTTTTTT. The encoded protein is CASSWTGLNTGELFF.